These T cell receptor beta chains were read from a single sample in a study of control samples from healthy donors and cancer patients. The repertoire was sequenced with immunoSEQ multiplex PCR; TCRdb's copy has only in-frame clones and lacks some. The table has 75,000 to 100,000 clones, around nine tenths seen once; the top ten hold 13% to 15%. Specimen: blood. All receptors come from a man aged 25 to 40 in good health. Both conserved end residues are part of each CDR3. A D gene is named only where the DNA matches it firmly. The size entry is marked missing in some rows and otherwise reads once, few, many or a size class.

v_call: TRBV24-1
clone_size: .
j_call: TRBJ2-3
d_call: .
cdr3_aa: CATSERANTDTQYF
cdr3_nt: TGTGCCACCAGTGAAAGGGCTAACACAGATACGCAGTATTTT

v_call: TRBV18
clone_size: .
j_call: TRBJ1-1
d_call: .
cdr3_aa: CASSPQGRNTEAFF
cdr3_nt: TGTGCCAGCTCACCGCAGGGGAGGAACACTGAAGCTTTCTTT

v_call: TRBV27
clone_size: few
j_call: TRBJ1-2
d_call: .
cdr3_aa: CASSLSRGAFYGYTF
cdr3_nt: TGTGCCAGCAGTTTATCCCGCGGCGCGTTCTATGGCTACACCTTC

v_call: TRBV5-1
clone_size: .
j_call: TRBJ2-1
d_call: .
cdr3_aa: CASSPDLGNEQFF
cdr3_nt: TGCGCCAGCAGCCCAGACTTGGGCAATGAGCAGTTCTTC

v_call: TRBV6-1
clone_size: once
j_call: TRBJ1-3
d_call: .
cdr3_aa: CASSEEARNTIYF
cdr3_nt: TGTGCCAGCAGTGAAGAGGCCAGAAACACCATATATTTT

v_call: TRBV19
clone_size: .
j_call: TRBJ2-1
d_call: TRBD2
cdr3_aa: CASSIRTSGNNEQFF
cdr3_nt: TGTGCCAGTAGTATCAGGACTAGCGGGAACAATGAGCAGTTCTTC

v_call: TRBV7-2
clone_size: .
j_call: TRBJ1-2
d_call: TRBD1
cdr3_aa: CASSARGDSPYSYGYTF
cdr3_nt: TGTGCCAGCAGCGCAAGGGGGGACAGCCCCTACAGCTATGGCTACACCTTC

v_call: TRBV19
clone_size: .
j_call: TRBJ2-7
d_call: .
cdr3_aa: CASSPTGGSYEQYF
cdr3_nt: TGTGCCAGTAGTCCTACCGGGGGTTCCTACGAGCAGTACTTC

v_call: TRBV28
clone_size: .
j_call: TRBJ1-1
d_call: .
cdr3_aa: CASTSLAEYTEAFF
cdr3_nt: TGTGCCAGCACGTCCCTGGCAGAGTACACTGAAGCTTTCTTT

v_call: TRBV9
clone_size: once
j_call: TRBJ2-7
d_call: TRBD1
cdr3_aa: CASSVTGDSYEQYF
cdr3_nt: TGTGCCAGCAGCGTAACAGGGGACTCCTACGAGCAGTACTTC

v_call: TRBV16
clone_size: .
j_call: TRBJ2-4
d_call: TRBD2
cdr3_aa: CASSGTTAGVRNIQYF
cdr3_nt: TGTGCCAGCAGCGGGACTACCGCGGGAGTGCGGAACATTCAGTACTTC

v_call: TRBV12-3/TRBV12-4
clone_size: .
j_call: TRBJ2-7
d_call: .
cdr3_aa: CASTLGGSYEQYF
cdr3_nt: TGTGCCAGCACCCTTGGGGGCTCCTACGAGCAGTACTTC

v_call: TRBV19
clone_size: once
j_call: TRBJ2-7
d_call: .
cdr3_aa: CASSIGYGGADEQYF
cdr3_nt: TGTGCCAGTAGTATAGGGTACGGCGGCGCGGACGAGCAGTACTTC

v_call: TRBV7-9
clone_size: once
j_call: TRBJ2-7
d_call: .
cdr3_aa: CASSLVDKLYEQYF
cdr3_nt: TGTGCCAGCAGCTTAGTTGACAAGTTATACGAGCAGTACTTC

v_call: TRBV7-9
clone_size: .
j_call: TRBJ2-1
d_call: .
cdr3_aa: CASSHLTTNYVDEQFF
cdr3_nt: TGTGCCAGCAGCCATCTGACCACTAATTATGTAGATGAGCAGTTCTTC

v_call: TRBV27
clone_size: once
j_call: TRBJ2-1
d_call: TRBD2
cdr3_aa: CASSLSGTSGTSYNEQFF
cdr3_nt: TGTGCCAGCAGTCTATCCGGGACTAGCGGGACTTCCTACAATGAGCAGTTCTTC

v_call: TRBV7-9
clone_size: .
j_call: TRBJ2-7
d_call: .
cdr3_aa: CASSLYHEQYF
cdr3_nt: TGTGCCAGCAGCTTATACCACGAGCAGTACTTC

v_call: TRBV7-2
clone_size: once
j_call: TRBJ2-5
d_call: .
cdr3_aa: CASSSSMVGETQYF
cdr3_nt: TGTGCCAGCAGCTCTTCGATGGTTGGGGAGACCCAGTACTTC

v_call: TRBV5-5
clone_size: .
j_call: TRBJ2-3
d_call: TRBD2
cdr3_aa: CASSLILSSGADTQYF
cdr3_nt: TGTGCCAGCAGCTTGATATTGTCTAGCGGGGCGGATACGCAGTATTTT

v_call: TRBV7-6
clone_size: .
j_call: TRBJ2-2
d_call: TRBD2
cdr3_aa: CASSYPEVAGVTGELFF
cdr3_nt: TGTGCCAGCAGCTACCCCGAGGTAGCGGGAGTCACCGGGGAGCTGTTTTTT

v_call: TRBV30
clone_size: few
j_call: TRBJ1-6
d_call: .
cdr3_aa: CAWTRDNSPLHF
cdr3_nt: TGTGCCTGGACCAGGGATAATTCACCCCTCCACTTT

v_call: TRBV15
clone_size: .
j_call: TRBJ2-1
d_call: TRBD2
cdr3_aa: CATSRGTFRLAGGRYNEQFF
cdr3_nt: TGTGCCACCAGCAGAGGGACGTTCAGGTTAGCGGGAGGGAGGTACAATGAGCAGTTCTTC

v_call: TRBV10-3
clone_size: .
j_call: TRBJ2-7
d_call: .
cdr3_aa: CAISDRGYEQYF
cdr3_nt: TGTGCCATCAGTGATAGAGGGTACGAGCAGTACTTC

v_call: TRBV14
clone_size: .
j_call: TRBJ1-1
d_call: .
cdr3_aa: CASSQYRSTEAFF
cdr3_nt: TGTGCCAGCAGCCAATATAGGAGTACTGAAGCTTTCTTT

v_call: TRBV7-2
clone_size: once
j_call: TRBJ1-5
d_call: .
cdr3_aa: CASSLAMGGNQPQHF
cdr3_nt: TGTGCCAGCAGCTTAGCGATGGGGGGGAATCAGCCCCAGCATTTT

v_call: TRBV12-5
clone_size: few
j_call: TRBJ1-4
d_call: .
cdr3_aa: CASGLMSDPLFF
cdr3_nt: TGTGCTAGTGGTTTGATGTCAGATCCTCTGTTTTTT

v_call: TRBV5-4
clone_size: .
j_call: TRBJ2-7
d_call: .
cdr3_aa: CASSPGTRSHEQYF
cdr3_nt: TGTGCCAGCAGTCCCGGGACCCGAAGTCACGAGCAGTACTTC

v_call: TRBV7-9
clone_size: few
j_call: TRBJ1-5
d_call: .
cdr3_aa: CASTRDSNQPQHF
cdr3_nt: TGTGCCAGCACCCGGGACAGCAATCAGCCCCAGCATTTT

v_call: TRBV11-3
clone_size: .
j_call: TRBJ2-7
d_call: .
cdr3_aa: CASSLKSGYDRIYEQYF
cdr3_nt: TGTGCCAGCAGCTTAAAATCCGGATACGACAGGATCTACGAGCAGTACTTC

v_call: TRBV9
clone_size: .
j_call: TRBJ1-1
d_call: .
cdr3_aa: CASSVGQATEAFF
cdr3_nt: TGTGCCAGCAGCGTAGGCCAGGCCACTGAAGCTTTCTTT

v_call: TRBV3-1/TRBV3-2
clone_size: .
j_call: TRBJ2-7
d_call: .
cdr3_aa: CASSPGPVSYEQYF
cdr3_nt: TGTGCCAGCAGCCCGGGACCCGTCTCCTACGAGCAGTACTTC

v_call: TRBV28
clone_size: .
j_call: TRBJ2-2
d_call: .
cdr3_aa: CASSPLYTGELFF
cdr3_nt: TGTGCCAGCAGTCCCCTGTATACCGGGGAGCTGTTTTTT

v_call: TRBV5-1
clone_size: .
j_call: TRBJ2-5
d_call: .
cdr3_aa: CASLNQGGETQYF
cdr3_nt: TGCGCCAGCTTGAACCAGGGTGGGGAGACCCAGTACTTC

v_call: TRBV18
clone_size: few
j_call: TRBJ2-3
d_call: .
cdr3_aa: CASSPDLSTDTQYF
cdr3_nt: TGTGCCAGCTCACCGGACTTAAGCACAGATACGCAGTATTTT

v_call: TRBV2
clone_size: .
j_call: TRBJ2-4
d_call: .
cdr3_aa: CASSLRDPQYF
cdr3_nt: TGTGCCAGCAGCCTTCGGGACCCTCAGTACTTC

v_call: TRBV13
clone_size: .
j_call: TRBJ1-1
d_call: .
cdr3_aa: CASSLEQKNTEAFF
cdr3_nt: TGTGCCAGCAGCTTAGAACAGAAGAACACTGAAGCTTTCTTT

v_call: TRBV4-2
clone_size: .
j_call: TRBJ2-1
d_call: .
cdr3_aa: CASSQDPTVYNEQFF
cdr3_nt: TGTGCCAGCAGCCAAGATCCGACAGTCTACAATGAGCAGTTCTTC

v_call: TRBV9
clone_size: .
j_call: TRBJ2-1
d_call: TRBD2
cdr3_aa: CASGTAGGKGEQFF
cdr3_nt: TGTGCAAGCGGAACAGCGGGAGGTAAAGGTGAGCAGTTCTTC

v_call: TRBV15
clone_size: .
j_call: TRBJ2-1
d_call: .
cdr3_aa: CATSRQTWDEQFF
cdr3_nt: TGTGCCACCAGCAGACAGACCTGGGATGAGCAGTTCTTC

v_call: TRBV7-9
clone_size: .
j_call: TRBJ2-7
d_call: .
cdr3_aa: CASSTPPGGAGEQYF
cdr3_nt: TGTGCCAGCAGCACGCCTCCTGGGGGGGCTGGCGAGCAGTACTTC

v_call: TRBV19
clone_size: .
j_call: TRBJ1-2
d_call: .
cdr3_aa: CASSSLNYGYTF
cdr3_nt: TGTGCCAGTAGTTCTCTAAACTATGGCTACACCTTC

v_call: TRBV6-5
clone_size: .
j_call: TRBJ1-5
d_call: TRBD1
cdr3_aa: CASRRTGGWPQHF
cdr3_nt: TGTGCCAGCAGACGTACAGGGGGATGGCCCCAGCATTTT

v_call: TRBV12-5
clone_size: .
j_call: TRBJ2-7
d_call: .
cdr3_aa: CASGWAANEQYF
cdr3_nt: TGTGCTAGTGGTTGGGCGGCGAATGAGCAGTACTTC

v_call: TRBV3-1/TRBV3-2
clone_size: .
j_call: TRBJ1-1
d_call: .
cdr3_aa: CASSQKNTGNTEAFF
cdr3_nt: TGTGCCAGCAGCCAAAAAAACACGGGGAACACTGAAGCTTTCTTT

v_call: TRBV27
clone_size: few
j_call: TRBJ1-6
d_call: TRBD1
cdr3_aa: CASSGTGAYNSPLHF
cdr3_nt: TGTGCCAGCAGTGGGACAGGGGCTTATAATTCACCCCTCCACTTT

v_call: TRBV19
clone_size: few
j_call: TRBJ2-1
d_call: TRBD1
cdr3_aa: CASSGTGGNEQFF
cdr3_nt: TGTGCCAGTAGTGGGACAGGGGGTAATGAGCAGTTCTTC

v_call: TRBV4-1
clone_size: .
j_call: TRBJ2-5
d_call: .
cdr3_aa: CASSHPRGPTETQYF
cdr3_nt: TGCGCCAGCAGCCACCCCCGTGGCCCCACAGAGACCCAGTACTTC

v_call: TRBV5-4
clone_size: .
j_call: TRBJ2-7
d_call: TRBD1
cdr3_aa: CASSSGTGLYEQYF
cdr3_nt: TGTGCCAGCAGCTCCGGGACAGGGTTATACGAGCAGTACTTC

v_call: TRBV11-2
clone_size: .
j_call: TRBJ2-3
d_call: .
cdr3_aa: CASSPLRPPGNTQYF
cdr3_nt: TGTGCCAGCAGCCCTTTGCGGCCCCCCGGAAATACGCAGTATTTT

v_call: TRBV6-6
clone_size: .
j_call: TRBJ1-3
d_call: .
cdr3_aa: CATSDRVSSGNTIYF
cdr3_nt: TGTGCCACTTCGGACAGAGTCAGCTCTGGAAACACCATATATTTT

v_call: TRBV27
clone_size: once
j_call: TRBJ2-1
d_call: .
cdr3_aa: CASRKSDDVFEQFF
cdr3_nt: TGTGCCAGCAGAAAGTCCGACGATGTGTTTGAGCAGTTCTTC

v_call: TRBV25-1
clone_size: .
j_call: TRBJ2-5
d_call: .
cdr3_aa: CASRGGGKETQYF
cdr3_nt: TGTGCCAGCAGGGGAGGGGGGAAGGAGACCCAGTACTTC

v_call: TRBV20-1
clone_size: few
j_call: TRBJ2-7
d_call: TRBD2
cdr3_aa: CSASLPVAGDYYEQYF
cdr3_nt: TGCAGTGCTAGTCTCCCGGTAGCGGGGGACTACTACGAGCAGTACTTC